Listed here are 17 T cell receptor beta chains from one sample, sequenced in a study of CD8+ T cells in alopecia areata (dated by TCRdb to the late 2010s). Interpreted using the paper, the treatment or condition label stands for: oral pan-JAK inhibitor, 5-10 mg twice daily. The receptor library was made with the immunoSEQ multiplex PCR assay. RNA was extracted from all samples and reverse transcribed into cDNA as template for TCR sequencing. TCRdb stores this immuneACCESS table with in-frame sequences only. Part of the clones is absent; in the studies checked, under half of the shortfall reflects unresolved V genes, and no reason is known for the rest. Counted in this sample were over 85,000 clones; just over 70% of them appeared once. The ten largest make up about 18% of the sample. The sample here was CD8+ T cells sorted from blood, taken around week 46, from a patient treated with tofacitinib. These receptor sequences come from a human donor with alopecia areata.

The rearrangement joins TRBV9 to TRBJ1-2, with D perhaps matching TRBD1 (5 bases). The CDR3 is 15 residues long. Looked up from germline, CDR1 is SGDLS and CDR2 is YYNGEE. Trimming removed 3 bases from V and 4 bases from J, with 16 bases in between. The CDR3 DNA is TGTGCCAGCAGCGGTGCCCAGGGTGCGGGCTATGGCTACACCTTC. This encodes CASSGAQGAGYGYTF.

The J gene is TRBJ2-7, the V gene TRBV7-9; D unclear. The CDR3 has 14 amino acids. Between the trimmed V and J ends, which lost 8 bases and 4 bases, there was a span of 18 bases. From germline, CDR1 is SEHNR and CDR2 FQNEAQ (reference sequence). The CDR3 reads CASRASDRGYEQYF. The DNA for the CDR3 is TGTGCCAGCCGGGCCTCGGACCGAGGATACGAGCAGTACTTC.

This chain joins TRBV27 and TRBJ2-7, with D possibly being TRBD1 (6 bases). The V end lost 5 bases, the J end lost 3 bases, and 14 bases lay between the germline ends. The CDR3 has 14 residues. CDR1 is MNHEY, CDR2 SMNVEV, per germline (reference sequence). For the CDR3, the DNA is TGTGCCAGCAGTGAGTGGCAGGGGTTCTACGAGCAGTACTTC. Its translation: CASSEWQGFYEQYF.

The V and J genes are TRBV11-3 and TRBJ2-2; possibly TRBD2 for D (5 bases). Trimming removed 6 bases from V and 3 bases from J, with 20 bases in between. Germline CDR1 SGHNT, CDR2 YENEEA. CDR3 length: 17 residues. As DNA, the CDR3 is TGTGCCAGCAGTCCTCACGGGGAACAGTTCTACACCGGGGAGCTGTTTTTT. Its protein is CASSPHGEQFYTGELFF.

The V and J genes are TRBV5-6 and TRBJ2-7, with D perhaps TRBD1 or TRBD2 (5 bases each). Germline lookup yields CDR1 SGHDT and CDR2 YYEEEE. CDR3 length: 15 amino acids. V dropped 5 bases and J dropped 0 bases, with 15 bases sitting between them. The chain's CDR3 is CASRLDGTYSYEQYF. CDR3 bases: TGTGCCAGCAGGCTAGATGGGACCTACTCCTACGAGCAGTACTTC.

This clone was seen a single time. The chain has TRBV7-6 and TRBJ2-7, with D unclear. Germline V gene lookup returns CDR1 SGHVS and CDR2 FNYEAQ. Deletions cut 4 bases from V and 2 bases from J, with 12 bases between. The CDR3 consists of 14 residues. CDR3 amino acids: CASSYGKGTYEQYF. CDR3 DNA: TGTGCCAGCAGCTACGGCAAAGGGACCTACGAGCAGTACTTC.

V usage is TRBV30 and J usage is TRBJ1-1; TRBD1 might be the D (6 bases). Germline values: CDR1 GTSNPN, CDR2 SVGIG (reference sequence). With 3 bases removed from V and 6 bases from J, the gap between germline ends came to 11 bases. The CDR3 contains 12 residues. CDR3 residues: CAWSGDTSEAFF. The CDR3 DNA reads as TGTGCCTGGAGCGGGGACACATCTGAAGCTTTCTTT.

The chain couples TRBV13 to TRBJ2-4, with D possibly TRBD1 on 6 matching bases. The length of the CDR3 is 16 residues. With 5 bases removed from V and 0 bases from J, the gap between germline ends came to 14 bases. CDR1 and CDR2 from the germline V gene are PRHDT and FYEKMQ (reference sequence). The CDR3 DNA is TGTGCCAGCAGCCCACAGGGATTACTAGCCAAAAACATTCAGTACTTC. Encoded protein: CASSPQGLLAKNIQYF.

This chain uses TRBV29-1 with TRBJ1-3; no firm D call. V dropped 6 bases and J dropped 0 bases, with 3 bases sitting between them. This CDR3 comprises 11 residues. Germline loops: CDR1 SQVTM, CDR2 ANQGSEA. For the CDR3, the DNA is TGCAGCGTAAACTCTGGAAACACCATATATTTT. This gives the protein CSVNSGNTIYF.

The chain couples TRBV10-3 to TRBJ2-1; D uncertain. The CDR3 covers 15 residues. CDR1 ENHRY and CDR2 SYGVKD come from the germline V gene. Trimming cost V 9 bases and J 6 bases, with 21 bases left between them. The CDR3 is CAMNGLDGPSNEQFF. DNA for the CDR3: TGTGCCATGAACGGTCTGGACGGACCTTCCAATGAGCAGTTCTTC.

The gene calls are TRBV12-5 and TRBJ2-3; D is perhaps TRBD2 (6 bases). Germline assignment: CDR1 LGHNT and CDR2 FRNRAP. This CDR3 contains 14 residues. The ends were cut back, 8 bases at V and 7 bases at J, with 19 bases in the middle. DNA of the CDR3: TGTGCTAGTCAGGGCGGGGCTCGGTCAAATACGCAGTATTTT. It is translated as CASQGGARSNTQYF.

The chain uses TRBV29-1 and TRBJ1-2; TRBD1 aligns across 10 bases. Losses at the gene ends were 0 bases for V and 4 bases for J; bases not matched to a gene: 14. From germline, CDR1 is SQVTM and CDR2 ANQGSEA. This CDR3 is 18 amino acids long. CDR3 amino acids: CSVEDIRDRGDMGYGYTF. As DNA, the CDR3 is TGCAGCGTTGAAGACATCCGGGACAGGGGCGACATGGGCTATGGCTACACCTTC.

The V and J genes are TRBV9 and TRBJ1-2; possible D gene TRBD1, 5 bases. Trimming pared 4 bases from V and 8 bases from J, leaving 21 bases between. Germline V CDR1 and CDR2: SGDLS, YYNGEE. This CDR3 is 15 amino acids long. CDR3 bases: TGTGCCAGCAGCCCGAGACAGACGGCTGGAGGCGGCTACACCTTC. Residues: CASSPRQTAGGGYTF.

This clone was recorded a few times. The J gene is TRBJ2-2, the V gene TRBV4-1, with D hard to call. CDR3 length: 16 residues. V shed 3 bases and J shed 0 bases, with 11 bases lying between them. Germline-derived CDR1 and CDR2 are MGHRA and YSYEKL. The CDR3 bases are TGCGCCAGCAGCCACCCTCCGGAAACGAACACCGGGGAGCTGTTTTTT. Translated, it gives CASSHPPETNTGELFF.

This clone was counted only a few times. The chain recombines TRBV29-1 with TRBJ1-1, with D tentatively TRBD1 (5 bases). The CDR3 loop spans 12 amino acids. The germline gives CDR1 SQVTM, CDR2 ANQGSEA. V shed 3 bases and J shed 5 bases, with 10 bases lying between them. The CDR3 nucleotides are TGCAGCGTTGACGGGGGAGGGACTGAAGCTTTCTTT. Encoded protein: CSVDGGGTEAFF.

V is TRBV6-5 and J is TRBJ2-2, with D tentatively TRBD1 (6 bases). The V end lost 2 bases, the J end lost 0 bases, and 10 bases lay between the germline ends. The germline V gene has CDR1 MNHEY and CDR2 SVGAGI. There are 16 residues in the CDR3. CDR3 sequence reads: CASSYTAGANTGELFF. Written as DNA, the CDR3 is TGTGCCAGCAGTTACACGGCAGGGGCGAACACCGGGGAGCTGTTTTTT.

The chain employs TRBV5-1 and TRBJ2-7; 9 nucleotides line up with TRBD2. In germline, CDR1 is SGHRS, CDR2 YFSETQ. The CDR3 covers 15 residues. Unmatched junction bases numbered 4, after V lost 0 bases and J lost 3 bases. CDR3 DNA sequence: TGCGCCAGCAGCTTGGGTAGCGGGGGTCTCTACGAGCAGTACTTC. As protein: CASSLGSGGLYEQYF.